The T cell receptor (beta chain) under discussion was sequenced for a study of cytomegalovirus exposure and HLA in healthy donors. Participants comprised healthy donors of bone marrow. Nominal health characterized the donors when sampled, though unrecorded immune exposures were likely. Germline V lookup: CDR1 SNHLY, CDR2 FYNNEI. Trimming took 11 bases from V and 4 from J; bases not matched to a gene: 11. This CDR3 spans 15 amino acids. The PCR had 60 Vbeta and 13 Jbeta primers. Repertoires were generated with immunoSEQ multiplex PCR, while TCRdb's copy carries only in-frame clones and drops some. The table records some 150,000 clones, roughly 80% of them present only once.

The rearrangement joins TRBV2 to TRBJ2-6, with 7 bases that match TRBD2. The receptor was derived from a boy between 2 and 10 years old in good health and CMV-seronegative. Sample: PBMCs. CDR3 DNA: TGTGCCTCCATATTCGGGGGGTACGGGGCCAACGTCCTGACTTTC. Translating it yields CASIFGGYGANVLTF.